These T cell receptor beta chains were read from a single sample in a study of T cell responses to AZD1222 COVID-19 vaccine. Repertoires were generated with immunoSEQ multiplex PCR, while TCRdb's copy carries only in-frame clones and drops some. The repertoire has about 200,000 clones, almost 95% of them found once; the top ten carry 1% to 1.5%. Sequencing was performed on peripheral blood, taken on day 0 of AZD1222 vaccination. These receptors all come from an adult in good health. Each CDR3 is given with its conserved first and last residue. The D gene is left open where the match is weak. The size of a clone is reported for some rows only, either as once, few or many, or as a class for expanded clones.

V gene	D gene	J gene	clone size	CDR3 DNA	CDR3 protein
TRBV9	TRBD1	TRBJ2-7	-	TGTGCCAGCAGCGTAGCAGGGGGCGATGTCTACGAGCAGTACTTC	CASSVAGGDVYEQYF
TRBV25-1	TRBD1	TRBJ1-4	-	TGTGCCAGCAGTGAATTAGGCAGGGGGCCCGATAATGAAAAACTGTTTTTT	CASSELGRGPDNEKLFF
TRBV19	-	TRBJ1-1	-	TGTGCCAGTAGATTCTACACTGAAGCTTTCTTT	CASRFYTEAFF
TRBV2	-	TRBJ1-4	-	TGTGCCAGCAGCGCACAGGCACATAATGAAAAACTGTTTTTT	CASSAQAHNEKLFF
TRBV6-2/TRBV6-3	-	TRBJ2-3	-	TGTGCCACCAGCACCGTTTTGGGCGGAGTTTCAGATACGCAGTATTTT	CATSTVLGGVSDTQYF
TRBV5-8	-	TRBJ2-2	-	TGTGCCAGCAGCTTGGTACTTTCAGAGAACACCGGGGAGCTGTTTTTT	CASSLVLSENTGELFF
TRBV3-1/TRBV3-2	TRBD1	TRBJ2-7	-	TGTGCCAGCAGCCAGGACAGGGCTACTTCCTACGAGCAGTACTTC	CASSQDRATSYEQYF
TRBV14	-	TRBJ1-1	few	TGTGCCAGCGCTTTGACCATGAACACTGAAGCTTTCTTT	CASALTMNTEAFF
TRBV3-1/TRBV3-2	TRBD1	TRBJ1-1	-	TGTGCCAGCAGCCCGACAGGGCTGAACACTGAAGCTTTCTTT	CASSPTGLNTEAFF
TRBV28	TRBD1	TRBJ2-5	once	TGTGCCAGCAGTCCCGGGACAGCACTAGAGACCCAGTACTTC	CASSPGTALETQYF
TRBV11-2	-	TRBJ2-5	-	TGTGCCAGCAGCGAAACCCCTCCCCTCCAAGAGACCCAGTACTTC	CASSETPPLQETQYF
TRBV19	-	TRBJ2-1	-	TGTGCCAGTAGCGGGCGGGACAATGAGCAGTTCTTC	CASSGRDNEQFF
TRBV3-1/TRBV3-2	-	TRBJ1-5	-	TGTGCCAGCAGCCAAGCTGGTCTACGGGATCAGCCCCAGCATTTT	CASSQAGLRDQPQHF
TRBV12-5	-	TRBJ2-7	-	TGTGCTAGTGGCTCGGGGACCTCTTCCTACGAGCAGTACTTC	CASGSGTSSYEQYF
TRBV6-5	TRBD2	TRBJ2-7	-	TGTGCCAGCAGTTACTCACTAGCGGGGGGGAACTACGAGCAGTACTTC	CASSYSLAGGNYEQYF
TRBV9	TRBD1	TRBJ2-1	few	TGTGCCAGTTCCCGCCAGGGGGCGGGTGAGCAGTTCTTC	CASSRQGAGEQFF
TRBV4-2	TRBD1	TRBJ2-6	-	TGTGCCAGCAGGGGGGATCAGGGGGTCTCTGGGGCCAACGTCCTGACTTTC	CASRGDQGVSGANVLTF
TRBV3-1/TRBV3-2	-	TRBJ1-5	-	TGTGCCAGCAGCCAAGACTCCGTCAATCAGCCCCAGCATTTT	CASSQDSVNQPQHF
TRBV3-1/TRBV3-2	-	TRBJ1-4	-	TGTGCCAGCAGCCAAGATACCGGAGGGGAAAAACTGTTTTTT	CASSQDTGGEKLFF
TRBV27	-	TRBJ1-1	-	TGTGCCAGCAGATTCGACACCAACATTCCTAACACTGAAGCTTTCTTT	CASRFDTNIPNTEAFF
TRBV30	-	TRBJ1-1	-	TGTGCCTGGAGTGTGGGTCTTATAGGGAACACTGAAGCTTTCTTT	CAWSVGLIGNTEAFF
TRBV19	-	TRBJ1-2	few	TGTGCCAGTAGTATCGGAGCTAACTATGGCTACACCTTC	CASSIGANYGYTF
TRBV5-5	-	TRBJ1-1	-	TGTGCCAGCAGCTTGGATCTGAACACTGAAGCTTTCTTT	CASSLDLNTEAFF
TRBV7-2	-	TRBJ1-2	few	TGTGCCAGCAGCCCGGACGGATACTATGGCTACACCTTC	CASSPDGYYGYTF
TRBV7-9	-	TRBJ1-1	-	TGTGCCAGCAGCTTAGCTAGAGAGAACACTGAAGCTTTCTTT	CASSLARENTEAFF
TRBV18	-	TRBJ1-4	-	TGTGCCAGCTCACCTGGTACGGGGGCTAATGAAAAACTGTTTTTT	CASSPGTGANEKLFF
TRBV4-3	-	TRBJ2-2	-	TGCGCCAGCAGCCCTAGCCGCGAGGAGTGGGACACCGGGGAGCTGTTTTTT	CASSPSREEWDTGELFF
TRBV5-1	-	TRBJ2-6	-	TGCGCCAGCAGCTTGGACGGGGTAAACTCTGGGGCCAACGTCCTGACTTTC	CASSLDGVNSGANVLTF
TRBV7-2	-	TRBJ1-4	-	TGTGCCAGCAGCTTAATAGGCCCCGGGGTGACCGAAAAACTGTTTTTT	CASSLIGPGVTEKLFF
TRBV5-1	-	TRBJ1-5	few	TGCGCCAGCAGCTTGGGAAAGCCCAATCAGCCCCAGCATTTT	CASSLGKPNQPQHF
TRBV7-9	-	TRBJ1-2	-	TGTGCCAGCAGCAAGGGGCCTTATGGCTACACCTTC	CASSKGPYGYTF
TRBV5-1	-	TRBJ1-2	-	TGCGCCAGCAGACCCGGGACCGGGGGGTATAGCACCTTC	CASRPGTGGYSTF
TRBV19	-	TRBJ1-2	once	TGTGCCAGTAGAAACAGAGCTAACTATGGCTACACCTTC	CASRNRANYGYTF
TRBV19	TRBD1	TRBJ1-5	-	TGTGCCAGTAACCAGTTGGACAGGACGTTTCAGCCCCAGCATTTT	CASNQLDRTFQPQHF
TRBV12-3/TRBV12-4	-	TRBJ1-2	-	TGTGCCAGCAGTTTAGTCCGAGGGGCTGGCTACACCTTC	CASSLVRGAGYTF
TRBV7-3	TRBD1	TRBJ2-1	-	TGTGCCAGCAGCTTAAGCGTCGCAGGGGGCAATGAGCAGTTCTTC	CASSLSVAGGNEQFF
TRBV6-5	-	TRBJ1-1	-	TGTGCCAGCAGCCTCCGGAACACTGAAGCTTTCTTT	CASSLRNTEAFF
TRBV6-2/TRBV6-3	-	TRBJ2-7	-	TGTGCCAGCAGTTACTCACAGGGAGGGCAGTACTTC	CASSYSQGGQYF
TRBV6-2/TRBV6-3	TRBD2	TRBJ2-3	-	TGTGCCAGCAGTTACTTGACCCCTACCTGGGACTACGGAGACACAGATACGCAGTATTTT	CASSYLTPTWDYGDTDTQYF
TRBV11-2	TRBD1	TRBJ2-5	-	TGTGCCAGCAGCCGACAGGGTCTAGAGACCCAGTACTTC	CASSRQGLETQYF
TRBV7-3	-	TRBJ2-5	-	TGTGCCAGCTCGACAAACATACAAGAGACCCAGTACTTC	CASSTNIQETQYF
TRBV5-1	-	TRBJ1-2	-	TGCGCCAGCAGCTTACCCGCTAACTATGGCTACACCTTC	CASSLPANYGYTF
TRBV5-6	-	TRBJ1-5	-	TGTGCCAGCAGCTTGCGGGGAGAGGTTAGCAATCAGCCCCAGCATTTT	CASSLRGEVSNQPQHF